Listed below are T cell receptor beta chains from one sample, sequenced in a study of blood T cell repertoires in COVID-19. TCRdb's table, derived via immunoSEQ multiplex PCR, lists solely in-frame clones and lacks some. This table has 68,000 or so clones, 85% to 90% appearing once. The sequenced material came from peripheral blood. Every receptor here comes from a man aged 50-60 years with active COVID-19. Each CDR3 is given with its conserved first and last residue. D genes are given only for firm matches. Clone sizes are given selectively: once, few, many, or a class where the clone is expanded.

cdr3_aa: CASSLAYTGLGYTF
cdr3_nt: TGTGCCAGCAGTTTAGCATATACAGGGCTCGGCTACACCTTC
j_call: TRBJ1-2
d_call: NA
v_call: TRBV27
clone_size: NA

cdr3_aa: CAISWTGNAGELFF
cdr3_nt: TGTGCCATCAGTTGGACAGGGAACGCCGGGGAGCTGTTTTTT
j_call: TRBJ2-2
d_call: TRBD1
v_call: TRBV10-3
clone_size: NA

cdr3_aa: CASSGWANTEAFF
cdr3_nt: TGTGCCAGCAGTGGATGGGCGAACACTGAAGCTTTCTTT
j_call: TRBJ1-1
d_call: NA
v_call: TRBV2
clone_size: NA

cdr3_aa: CASSPRGAKRGEQFF
cdr3_nt: TGTGCCAGCAGCCCACGGGGGGCCAAAAGAGGTGAGCAGTTCTTC
j_call: TRBJ2-1
d_call: NA
v_call: TRBV11-2
clone_size: NA

cdr3_aa: CASSPTSRPSDTQYF
cdr3_nt: TGTGCCAGCAGCCCAACGAGCAGGCCCAGCGATACGCAGTATTTT
j_call: TRBJ2-3
d_call: NA
v_call: TRBV7-9
clone_size: NA

cdr3_aa: CASSIPLSAGGKNIQYF
cdr3_nt: TGTGCCAGTAGTATACCCCTAAGTGCGGGGGGCAAAAACATTCAGTACTTC
j_call: TRBJ2-4
d_call: TRBD2
v_call: TRBV19
clone_size: NA

cdr3_aa: CASSYSRGSYNEQFF
cdr3_nt: TGTGCCAGCAGTTACAGCAGGGGCTCCTACAATGAGCAGTTCTTC
j_call: TRBJ2-1
d_call: NA
v_call: TRBV6-6
clone_size: NA

cdr3_aa: CAGGAGSSPLHF
cdr3_nt: TGTGCCGGGGGGGCAGGGTCCTCACCCCTCCACTTT
j_call: TRBJ1-6
d_call: NA
v_call: TRBV19
clone_size: NA

cdr3_aa: CASSGQATYNSPLHF
cdr3_nt: TGTGCCAGCAGTGGGCAGGCGACCTATAATTCACCCCTCCACTTT
j_call: TRBJ1-6
d_call: NA
v_call: TRBV2
clone_size: NA

cdr3_aa: CASSQDSRGLMYNEQFF
cdr3_nt: TGTGCCAGCAGCCAAGATAGTAGGGGACTGATGTACAATGAGCAGTTCTTC
j_call: TRBJ2-1
d_call: NA
v_call: TRBV3-1/TRBV3-2
clone_size: once

cdr3_aa: CASSWGQGWTEAFF
cdr3_nt: TGCGCCAGCAGCTGGGGACAGGGGTGGACTGAAGCTTTCTTT
j_call: TRBJ1-1
d_call: TRBD1
v_call: TRBV5-1
clone_size: NA

cdr3_aa: CASSLGLAQETQYF
cdr3_nt: TGTGCCAGCAGCTTAGGACTAGCCCAAGAGACCCAGTACTTC
j_call: TRBJ2-5
d_call: TRBD2
v_call: TRBV7-2
clone_size: once

cdr3_aa: CASSLGYSAGGALGQYF
cdr3_nt: TGTGCCAGCAGCTTAGGTTATTCGGCGGGGGGCGCGCTGGGGCAGTACTTC
j_call: TRBJ2-7
d_call: TRBD2
v_call: TRBV7-2
clone_size: NA

cdr3_aa: CASRPQDTEAFF
cdr3_nt: TGTGCCAGCAGACCCCAGGACACTGAAGCTTTCTTT
j_call: TRBJ1-1
d_call: NA
v_call: TRBV2
clone_size: NA

cdr3_aa: CASSLEGAYGYTF
cdr3_nt: TGTGCCAGCAGCTTGGAGGGGGCGTATGGCTACACCTTC
j_call: TRBJ1-2
d_call: TRBD1
v_call: TRBV11-2
clone_size: NA

cdr3_aa: CASSQESYVPNYGYTF
cdr3_nt: TGCGCCAGCAGCCAAGAGTCCTACGTACCTAACTATGGCTACACCTTC
j_call: TRBJ1-2
d_call: NA
v_call: TRBV4-1
clone_size: NA

cdr3_aa: CASNPTGDYGYTF
cdr3_nt: TGTGCCAGTAACCCGACAGGTGACTATGGCTACACCTTC
j_call: TRBJ1-2
d_call: NA
v_call: TRBV19
clone_size: NA

cdr3_aa: CAWSGLAYYEQYF
cdr3_nt: TGTGCCTGGAGTGGGCTAGCCTACTACGAGCAGTACTTC
j_call: TRBJ2-7
d_call: NA
v_call: TRBV30
clone_size: NA

cdr3_aa: CASRGPGGRNEKLFF
cdr3_nt: TGCGCCAGCAGGGGGCCAGGCGGACGAAATGAAAAACTGTTTTTT
j_call: TRBJ1-4
d_call: NA
v_call: TRBV5-1
clone_size: NA

cdr3_aa: CASSHRDRGSEQYF
cdr3_nt: TGTGCCAGCAGCCACCGGGATCGCGGGTCCGAGCAGTACTTC
j_call: TRBJ2-7
d_call: NA
v_call: TRBV3-1/TRBV3-2
clone_size: NA

cdr3_aa: CASSQEVVRDSNEKLFF
cdr3_nt: TGCGCCAGCAGCCAAGAGGTTGTGAGGGATTCTAATGAAAAACTGTTTTTT
j_call: TRBJ1-4
d_call: NA
v_call: TRBV4-3
clone_size: NA

cdr3_aa: CASRSDRNSPLHF
cdr3_nt: TGTGCCAGCAGGAGCGACAGAAATTCACCCCTCCACTTT
j_call: TRBJ1-6
d_call: NA
v_call: TRBV25-1
clone_size: NA

cdr3_aa: CASSLLLGELFF
cdr3_nt: TGTGCCAGCAGCTTGCTCCTCGGGGAGCTGTTTTTT
j_call: TRBJ2-2
d_call: NA
v_call: TRBV5-8
clone_size: few

cdr3_aa: CASSIDHWDSGTNQETQYF
cdr3_nt: TGTGCCAGTAGTATAGATCACTGGGACAGCGGAACCAACCAAGAGACCCAGTACTTC
j_call: TRBJ2-5
d_call: TRBD1
v_call: TRBV19
clone_size: NA

cdr3_aa: CASSRVQPQHF
cdr3_nt: TGCGCCAGCAGCCGAGTTCAGCCCCAGCATTTT
j_call: TRBJ1-5
d_call: NA
v_call: TRBV5-1
clone_size: few

cdr3_aa: CASPPNSGNTIYF
cdr3_nt: TGTGCCAGTCCCCCAAACTCTGGAAACACCATATATTTT
j_call: TRBJ1-3
d_call: NA
v_call: TRBV14
clone_size: NA

cdr3_aa: CAGGAGLDSPLHF
cdr3_nt: TGTGCCGGGGGGGCCGGGCTGGATTCACCCCTCCACTTT
j_call: TRBJ1-6
d_call: NA
v_call: TRBV6-5
clone_size: NA

cdr3_aa: CASRPIRGLITDTQYF
cdr3_nt: TGTGCCAGCAGGCCCATCAGGGGGCTTATCACAGATACGCAGTATTTT
j_call: TRBJ2-3
d_call: TRBD1
v_call: TRBV7-9
clone_size: NA